Included here is one T cell receptor beta chain sequence, with context. The data belong to a study of blood T cells in healthy people across ages. A J-beta primer mix and a sample-barcoded 5' primer were used in a second PCR of roughly 6 to 12 cycles. Via MiXCR, TCRdb re-called the 5' RACE reads, giving one row per CDR3 protein. The data hold approximately 850,000 distinct CDR3 sequences, with 44% observed a single time. Germline lookup yields CDR1 LGHNA and CDR2 YSLEER. This CDR3 contains 18 residues. J was trimmed by 2 bases and V by 0 bases; bases with no gene match: 8. Material: blood. The chain joins TRBV4-3 to TRBJ2-3, with 10 positions matching TRBD2. The source of this sequence is a man in his 60s in good health. The CDR3 loop is CASSQDRLAGAHTDTQYF. The CDR3 DNA reads TGCGCCAGCAGCCAAGATCGGCTAGCGGGGGCCCACACAGATACGCAGTATTTT.